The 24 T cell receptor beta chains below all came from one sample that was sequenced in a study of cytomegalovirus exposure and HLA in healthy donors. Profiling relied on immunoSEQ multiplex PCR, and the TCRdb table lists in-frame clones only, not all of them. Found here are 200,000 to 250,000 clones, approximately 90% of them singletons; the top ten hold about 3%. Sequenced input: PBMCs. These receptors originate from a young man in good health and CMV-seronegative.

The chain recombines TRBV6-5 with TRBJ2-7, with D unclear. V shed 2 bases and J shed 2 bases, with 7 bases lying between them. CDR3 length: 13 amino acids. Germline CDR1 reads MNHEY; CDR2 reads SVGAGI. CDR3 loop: CASSYAETYEQYF. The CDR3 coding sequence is TGTGCCAGCAGTTACGCTGAGACCTACGAGCAGTACTTC.

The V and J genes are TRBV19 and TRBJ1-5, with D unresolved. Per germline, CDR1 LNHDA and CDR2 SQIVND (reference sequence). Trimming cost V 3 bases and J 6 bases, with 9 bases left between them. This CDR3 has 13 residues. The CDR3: CASSIVPSQPQHF. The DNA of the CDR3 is TGTGCCAGTAGTATTGTCCCCAGTCAGCCCCAGCATTTT. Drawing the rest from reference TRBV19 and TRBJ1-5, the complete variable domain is DGGITQSPKYLFRKEGQNVTLSCEQNLNHDAMYWYRQDPGQGLRLIYYSQIVNDFQKGDIAEGYSVSREKKESFPLTVTSAQKNPTAFYLCASSIVPSQPQHFGDGTRLSIL.

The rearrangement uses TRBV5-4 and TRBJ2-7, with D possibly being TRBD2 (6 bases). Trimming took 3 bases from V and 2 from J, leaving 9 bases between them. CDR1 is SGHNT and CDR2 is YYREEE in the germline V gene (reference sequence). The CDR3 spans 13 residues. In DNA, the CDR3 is TGTGCCAGCAGCTCCGCGGGGACCTACGAGCAGTACTTC. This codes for CASSSAGTYEQYF.

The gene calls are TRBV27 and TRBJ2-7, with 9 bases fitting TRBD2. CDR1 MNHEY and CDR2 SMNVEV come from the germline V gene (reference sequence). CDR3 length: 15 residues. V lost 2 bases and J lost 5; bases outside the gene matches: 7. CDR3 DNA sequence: TGTGCCAGCAGTTTAGGAGCGGGGGGCGGCCACGAGCAGTACTTC. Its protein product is CASSLGAGGGHEQYF.

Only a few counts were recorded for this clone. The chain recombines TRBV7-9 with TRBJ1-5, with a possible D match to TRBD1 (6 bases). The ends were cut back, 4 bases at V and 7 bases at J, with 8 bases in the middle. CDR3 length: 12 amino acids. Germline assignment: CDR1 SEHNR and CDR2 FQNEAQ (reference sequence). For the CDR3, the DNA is TGTGCCAGCAGCTCACAGGGACAGCCCCAGCATTTT. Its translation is CASSSQGQPQHF.

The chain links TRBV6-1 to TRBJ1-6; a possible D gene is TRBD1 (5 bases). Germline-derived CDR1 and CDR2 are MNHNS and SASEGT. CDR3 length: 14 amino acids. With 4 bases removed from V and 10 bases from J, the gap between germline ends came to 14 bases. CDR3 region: CASSGSTGGSPLHF. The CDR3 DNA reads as TGTGCCAGCAGTGGGTCCACAGGTGGATCACCCCTCCACTTT.

This chain's CDR3 is CASSRPIGRDSYNEQFF. In DNA, the CDR3 is TGCGCCAGCAGCCGGCCGATCGGGAGGGATTCTTACAATGAGCAGTTCTTC. The rearrangement links TRBV5-1 to TRBJ2-1, with 8 nucleotides matching TRBD2. CDR3 length: 17 amino acids. Looked up from germline, CDR1 is SGHRS and CDR2 is YFSETQ. V was pared by 4 bases and J by 4 bases, with 13 bases of the junction left unmatched.

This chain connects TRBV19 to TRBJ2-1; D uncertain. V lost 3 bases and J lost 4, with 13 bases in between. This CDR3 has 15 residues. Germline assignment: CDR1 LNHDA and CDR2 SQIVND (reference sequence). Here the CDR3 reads CASSMRQDRYNEQFF. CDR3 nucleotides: TGTGCCAGTAGTATGAGGCAAGACCGATACAATGAGCAGTTCTTC.

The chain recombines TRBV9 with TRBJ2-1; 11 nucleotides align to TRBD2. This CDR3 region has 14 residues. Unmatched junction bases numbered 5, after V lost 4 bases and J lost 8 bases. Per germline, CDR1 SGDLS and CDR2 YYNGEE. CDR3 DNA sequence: TGTGCCAGCAGCCTAGTAGCGGGAGGGCATGAGCAGTTCTTC. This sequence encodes CASSLVAGGHEQFF.

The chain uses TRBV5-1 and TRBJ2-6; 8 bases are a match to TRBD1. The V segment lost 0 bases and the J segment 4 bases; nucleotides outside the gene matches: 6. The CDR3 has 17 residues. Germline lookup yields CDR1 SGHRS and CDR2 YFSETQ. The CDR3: CASSLAPGGSGANVLTF. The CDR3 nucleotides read TGCGCCAGCAGCTTGGCCCCAGGGGGCTCCGGGGCCAACGTCCTGACTTTC.

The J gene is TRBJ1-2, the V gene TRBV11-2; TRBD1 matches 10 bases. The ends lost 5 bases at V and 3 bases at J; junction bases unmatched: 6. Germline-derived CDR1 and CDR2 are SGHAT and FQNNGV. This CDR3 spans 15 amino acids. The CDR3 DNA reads TGTGCCAGCAGCGGACAGGGGGTAGGAGACTATGGCTACACCTTC. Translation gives CASSGQGVGDYGYTF. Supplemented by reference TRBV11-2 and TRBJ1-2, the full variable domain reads EAGVAQSPRYKIIEKRQSVAFWCNPISGHATLYWYQQILGQGPKLLIQFQNNGVVDDSQLPKDRFSAERLKGVDSTLKIQPAKLEDSAVYLCASSGQGVGDYGYTFGSGTRLTVV.

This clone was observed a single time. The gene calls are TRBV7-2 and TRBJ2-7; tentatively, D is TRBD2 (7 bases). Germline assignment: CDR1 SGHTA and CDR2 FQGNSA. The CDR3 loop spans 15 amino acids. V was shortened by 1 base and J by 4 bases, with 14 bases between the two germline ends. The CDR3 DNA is TGTGCCAGCAGCTTAGGAGGGGGGGCCATGTACGAGCAGTACTTC. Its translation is CASSLGGGAMYEQYF. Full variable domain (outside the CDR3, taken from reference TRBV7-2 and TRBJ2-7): GAGVSQSPSNKVTEKGKDVELRCDPISGHTALYWYRQSLGQGLEFLIYFQGNSAPDKSGLPSDRFSAERTGGSVSTLTIQRTQQEDSAVYLCASSLGGGAMYEQYFGPGTRLTVT.

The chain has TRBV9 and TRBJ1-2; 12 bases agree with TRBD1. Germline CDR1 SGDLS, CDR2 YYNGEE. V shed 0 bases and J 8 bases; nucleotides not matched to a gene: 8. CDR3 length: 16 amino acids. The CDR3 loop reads CASSVDPGQGAEGYTF. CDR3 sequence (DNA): TGTGCCAGCAGCGTAGACCCGGGACAGGGGGCTGAAGGCTACACCTTC.

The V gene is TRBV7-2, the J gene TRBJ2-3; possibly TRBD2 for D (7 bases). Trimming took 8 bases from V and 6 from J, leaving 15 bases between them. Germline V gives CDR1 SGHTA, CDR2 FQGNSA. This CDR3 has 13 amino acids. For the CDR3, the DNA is TGTGCCAGCTCCCTTCGGGGGGCCGATACGCAGTATTTT. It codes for CASSLRGADTQYF. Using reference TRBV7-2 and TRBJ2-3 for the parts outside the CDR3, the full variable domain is GAGVSQSPSNKVTEKGKDVELRCDPISGHTALYWYRQSLGQGLEFLIYFQGNSAPDKSGLPSDRFSAERTGGSVSTLTIQRTQQEDSAVYLCASSLRGADTQYFGPGTRLTVL.

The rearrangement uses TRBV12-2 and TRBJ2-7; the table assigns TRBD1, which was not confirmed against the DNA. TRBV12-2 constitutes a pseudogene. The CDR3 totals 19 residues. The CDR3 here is CASRSIWTGEVRASYEQYF. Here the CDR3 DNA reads TGTGCAAGTCGCTCTATCTGGACAGGAGAGGTGCGGGCGTCCTACGAGCAGTACTTC.

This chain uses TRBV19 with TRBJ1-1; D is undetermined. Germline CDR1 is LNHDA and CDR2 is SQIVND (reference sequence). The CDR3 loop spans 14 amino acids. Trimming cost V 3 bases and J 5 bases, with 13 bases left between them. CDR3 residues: CASSMTPWRTEAFF. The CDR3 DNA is TGTGCCAGTAGTATGACACCCTGGCGAACTGAAGCTTTCTTT.

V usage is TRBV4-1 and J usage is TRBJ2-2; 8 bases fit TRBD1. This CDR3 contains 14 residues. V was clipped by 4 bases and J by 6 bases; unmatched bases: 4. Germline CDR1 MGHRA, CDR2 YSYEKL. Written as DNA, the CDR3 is TGCGCCAGCAGCCCGGACAGGGACCCCGGGGAGCTGTTTTTT. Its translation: CASSPDRDPGELFF.

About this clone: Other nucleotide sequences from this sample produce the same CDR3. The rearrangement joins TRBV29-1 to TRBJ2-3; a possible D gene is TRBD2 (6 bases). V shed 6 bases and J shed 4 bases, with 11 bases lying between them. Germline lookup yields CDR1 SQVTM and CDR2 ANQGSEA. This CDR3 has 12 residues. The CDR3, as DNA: TGCAGCGTGACCGGGGGAGCAGATACGCAGTATTTT. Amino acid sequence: CSVTGGADTQYF.

The CDR3 region is CASSLTGFGTDTQYF. In nucleotides, the CDR3 is TGTGCCAGCAGTTTAACAGGGTTTGGTACAGATACGCAGTATTTT. V usage is TRBV7-2 and J usage is TRBJ2-3; D is perhaps TRBD1 (6 bases). The CDR3 is 15 amino acids. Germline CDR1 SGHTA, CDR2 FQGNSA. The V gene lost 6 bases and the J gene lost 3 bases, with 16 bases spanning the gap.

The CDR3 sequence is CASSFSGATNEKLFF. CDR3 DNA: TGCGCCAGCAGCTTTAGCGGAGCAACTAATGAAAAACTGTTTTTT. V and J are TRBV5-1 and TRBJ1-4; D is undetermined. CDR3 length: 15 residues. Deletions cut 2 bases from V and 0 bases from J, with 8 bases between. Germline values: CDR1 SGHRS, CDR2 YFSETQ.

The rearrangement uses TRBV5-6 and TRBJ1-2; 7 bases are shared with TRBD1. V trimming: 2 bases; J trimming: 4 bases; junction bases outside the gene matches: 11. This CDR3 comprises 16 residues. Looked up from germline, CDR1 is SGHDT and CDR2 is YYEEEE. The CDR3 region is CASSFLQGIKSYGYTF. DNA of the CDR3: TGTGCCAGCAGCTTTTTACAGGGGATCAAATCCTATGGCTACACCTTC.

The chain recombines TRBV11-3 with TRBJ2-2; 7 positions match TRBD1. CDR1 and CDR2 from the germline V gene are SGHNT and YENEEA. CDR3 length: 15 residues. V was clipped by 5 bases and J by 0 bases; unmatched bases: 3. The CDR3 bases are TGTGCCAGCAGCCAAGGGGGCGCGAACACCGGGGAGCTGTTTTTT. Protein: CASSQGGANTGELFF.

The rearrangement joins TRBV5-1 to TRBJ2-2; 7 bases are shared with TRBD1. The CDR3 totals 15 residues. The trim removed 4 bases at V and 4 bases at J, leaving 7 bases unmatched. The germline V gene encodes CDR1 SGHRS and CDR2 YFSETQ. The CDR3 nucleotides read TGCGCCAGCAGCACGGGACAGAGCGGCACCGGGGAGCTGTTTTTT. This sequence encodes CASSTGQSGTGELFF.

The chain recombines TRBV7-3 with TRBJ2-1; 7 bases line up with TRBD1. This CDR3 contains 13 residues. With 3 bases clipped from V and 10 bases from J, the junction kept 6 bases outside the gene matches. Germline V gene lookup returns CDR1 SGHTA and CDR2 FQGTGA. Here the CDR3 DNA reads TGTGCCAGCAGCTTGGGACAGACCAAGGAGCAGTTCTTC. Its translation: CASSLGQTKEQFF.